The clone carrying this TCR beta chain occurred many times. No antigen is known for it. Orbital computed tomography, thyroid ultrasound, serum thyroxine and TRAb, and clinical symptoms together informed the diagnoses. The source material, RNA transcripts, was used to amplify TCR beta CDR3 regions. Using the HTBI primer set, a first-round RT-PCR was run on the TCR CDR3. A single record per CDR3 protein comes from TCRdb applying MiXCR to the multiplex PCR reads. The profile shows around 600,000 distinct CDR3 sequences, more than 12% of them singletons. The CDR3 runs to 15 residues. Trimming left V 4 bases short and J 2 bases short, with 15 bases between. Germline CDR1 SEHNR, CDR2 FQNEAQ (reference sequence). This sample is drawn from a study of T cells in Graves' hyperthyroidism and ophthalmopathy. Broader study findings: Onset of ophthalmopathy came a median approximately 6.8 months after the model predicted it. Ophthalmopathy cases were set apart from stable hyperthyroidism by a 13 V-J model. Peripheral blood also featured most of the thyroid clonotypes expanded above 0.001.

This receptor was obtained from a woman between 45 and 60 years old with Graves' ophthalmopathy. The genes are TRBV7-9 and TRBJ2-7; D gene uncertain. The sequencing input was blood. CDR3 amino acids: CASSSARAKAYEQYF. The CDR3 DNA sequence: TGTGCCAGCAGCTCGGCCCGGGCCAAAGCCTACGAGCAGTACTTC.